This T cell receptor (beta chain) came from a study of Tregs in tolerant kidney transplant recipients. The count of this clone is one. The antigen is undetermined. Mixed chimerism was transient after nonmyeloablative marrow transplants from related graft donors. Thawed PBMCs were FACS-sorted into unstimulated CD4+CD25+CD127- regulatory T cells, CD4+CD25- non-regulatory cells, CD4 and CD8 cells. Sequencing was performed with immunoSEQ multiplex PCR; in TCRdb, only in-frame clones are kept and a portion is missing. The profile covers about 81,000 clones, with roughly nine tenths appearing a single time and roughly 1.5% taken by the ten largest. The CDR3 covers 16 residues. The germline V gene has CDR1 LNHNV and CDR2 YYDKDF (reference sequence). Trimming at V came to 4 bases and at J to 4 bases, leaving 6 bases not matched to a gene. Study results and limitations: Antigen-driven expansion was suggested because donor-specific Tregs expanded more than all Tregs in tolerant patients. Few patients were studied, so findings need validation in larger groups.

This chain links TRBV15 with TRBJ2-1, with 11 bases lining up with TRBD2. The TCR was taken from a human patient who received a combined kidney and bone marrow transplant. Some T cells may originate from the graft donor. Sample: CD4+ T cells from blood (PBMCs), taken 24 months after the transplant. CDR3 sequence: CATSNRGTSGYNEQFF. In nucleotides, the CDR3 is TGTGCCACCAGCAATAGGGGGACTAGCGGTTACAATGAGCAGTTCTTC.